The next 19 T cell receptor beta chains were all read from a single sample in a study of early T cells in non-severe SARS-CoV-2 infection. TCRdb analysed the 5' RACE reads with MiXCR anew, one entry per CDR3 protein. The data contain tens of thousands of distinct CDR3 sequences, roughly 6.2% of them seen just once; the ten biggest clones take up approximately 4.1%. The material sequenced was whole blood. Receptors were obtained from an adult who was a healthcare worker with PCR-confirmed SARS-CoV-2 infection or an uninfected control (not recorded which).

This clonotype was recorded many times. The chain has TRBV10-3 and TRBJ1-5; D perhaps matches TRBD1 (5 bases). The CDR3 is made up of 14 amino acids. Trimming stripped 8 bases from V and 4 bases from J, with 15 bases between. CDR1 is ENHRY and CDR2 is SYGVKD in the germline V gene. The CDR3 DNA follows: TGTGCCATCGGCGGTCAGGGAGTTAATCAGCCCCAGCATTTT. Translated: CAIGGQGVNQPQHF.

The chain combines TRBV13 with TRBJ2-3, with 7 bases identical to TRBD2. The CDR3 is 14 amino acids. Germline values: CDR1 PRHDT, CDR2 FYEKMQ (reference sequence). Germline trimming cut 2 bases from V and 4 bases from J; bases unmatched to any gene: 3. The CDR3 protein is CASSLRLAADTQYF. The CDR3 DNA reads as TGTGCCAGCAGCTTACGTCTAGCGGCAGATACGCAGTATTTT. Combining the CDR3 with reference TRBV13 and TRBJ2-3 gives the whole variable domain AAGVIQSPRHLIKEKRETATLKCYPIPRHDTVYWYQQGPGQDPQFLISFYEKMQSDKGSIPDRFSAQQFSDYHSELNMSSLELGDSALYFCASSLRLAADTQYFGPGTRLTVL.

This clonotype was counted only a few times. V usage is TRBV6-1 and J usage is TRBJ2-5; 7 bases match TRBD1. This CDR3 contains 14 residues. Germline-derived CDR1 and CDR2 are MNHNS and SASEGT. The trim removed 6 bases at V and 4 bases at J, leaving 8 bases unmatched. The CDR3 spells CASRQQGLRETQYF. DNA of the CDR3: TGTGCCAGCAGGCAACAGGGGTTGCGAGAGACCCAGTACTTC.

The chain links TRBV6-2 or TRBV6-3 to TRBJ2-7, with D perhaps matching TRBD1 (5 bases). CDR1 is MNHEY and CDR2 is SVGEGT in the germline V gene. This CDR3 region has 14 residues. V lost 5 bases and J 2 bases, leaving 13 bases between the germline ends. The CDR3 nucleotides are TGTGCCAGCAGTGTTGACAGCTCACCCTACGAGCAGTACTTC. Its protein is CASSVDSSPYEQYF.

Many counts were recorded for this clonotype. The CDR3 sequence is CASSIGPRNNEQFF. CDR3 nucleotide sequence: TGTGCCAGTAGTATAGGTCCTAGAAACAATGAGCAGTTCTTC. The rearrangement links TRBV19 to TRBJ2-1; D not certain. This CDR3 comprises 14 residues. Germline loops: CDR1 LNHDA, CDR2 SQIVND (reference sequence). V lost 1 base, J lost 5 bases, and 9 bases lay in between.

The chain has TRBV18 and TRBJ1-1; D is unresolved. The CDR3 contains 12 residues. Per germline, CDR1 KGHSH and CDR2 LQKENI. The ends were cut back, 6 bases at V and 1 base at J, with 6 bases in the middle. CDR3 sequence (DNA): TGTGCCAGCTCCTTCCAGAACACTGAAGCTTTCTTT. It translates to CASSFQNTEAFF.

This clonotype appeared many times. The chain joins TRBV4-3 to TRBJ1-6, with D perhaps TRBD1 (6 bases). The CDR3 has 17 residues. Germline CDR1 is LGHNA and CDR2 is YSLEER. The V and J ends lost 1 base and 9 bases respectively, with 19 bases between them. The CDR3 spells CASSQGDRGHRGSPLHF. CDR3 DNA sequence: TGCGCCAGCAGCCAAGGAGATCGGGGACACCGAGGTTCACCCCTCCACTTT.

This clonotype was seen at least ten times. The chain's CDR3 is CASSPGRKSHSYEQYF. Here the CDR3 DNA reads TGCGCCAGCAGTCCAGGACGGAAGTCCCATAGCTACGAGCAGTACTTC. The rearrangement uses TRBV4-3 and TRBJ2-7; unclear D gene. Germline CDR1 LGHNA, CDR2 YSLEER. The ends were cut back, 6 bases at V and 3 bases at J, with 21 bases in the middle. The CDR3 extends over 16 amino acids.

This rearrangement joins TRBV29-1 to TRBJ2-1, with a weak D call TRBD2 (7 bases). This CDR3 is 15 amino acids long. The germline CDR1 and CDR2 sequences are SQVTM and ANQGSEA. V gave up 0 bases and J gave up 7 bases, with 16 bases separating them. The CDR3 reads CSVEDKGGARNEQFF. The DNA of the CDR3 is TGCAGCGTTGAAGATAAGGGGGGGGCGCGGAATGAGCAGTTCTTC.

This clonotype was detected many times. The chain is built from TRBV2 and TRBJ1-2; 7 bases line up with TRBD1. CDR3 length equals 12 residues. Germline loops: CDR1 SNHLY, CDR2 FYNNEI. Unmatched junction bases numbered 4, after V lost 8 bases and J lost 4 bases. Here the CDR3 DNA reads TGTGCCAGCTCGGGACAGAGCTATGGCTACACCTTC. Translating it yields CASSGQSYGYTF.

V usage is TRBV5-4 and J usage is TRBJ2-5, with TRBD2 matching 14 bases. The CDR3 sequence is 19 residues long. J lost 3 bases, V lost 4 bases, and 14 bases had no gene match. CDR1 is SGHNT and CDR2 is YYREEE in the germline V gene (reference sequence). In nucleotides, the CDR3 is TGTGCCAGCAGCCGACTAGCGGGGGGGCGCAGCAAGATCGAAGAGACCCAGTACTTC. Protein sequence: CASSRLAGGRSKIEETQYF.

This clonotype was observed many times. This chain joins TRBV4-3 and TRBJ2-7; D is undetermined. CDR3 length equals 13 residues. Trimming pared 5 bases from V and 4 bases from J, leaving 12 bases between. Germline V gene data show CDR1 as LGHNA and CDR2 as YSLEER. CDR3 nucleotides: TGCGCCAGCAGCGTGCAGCGCGGTTACGAGCAGTACTTC. Amino acids: CASSVQRGYEQYF.

This clonotype came up a few times. V gene TRBV4-3 combines with J gene TRBJ1-1; tentatively, D is TRBD1 (5 bases). CDR1 is LGHNA, CDR2 YSLEER, per germline. Trimming removed 4 bases at V and 5 bases at J, with 17 bases between. The CDR3 extends over 15 amino acids. In DNA form, the CDR3 reads TGCGCCAGCAGCCTCAAGATGGGGGGGTGGACTGAAGCTTTCTTT. Translation: CASSLKMGGWTEAFF.

This clonotype was found many times. The chain is built from TRBV20-1 and TRBJ1-2; a weak D match, TRBD1 (5 bases). The V end lost 3 bases, the J end lost 3 bases, and 14 bases lay between the germline ends. The length of the CDR3 is 14 residues. From germline, CDR1 is DFQATT and CDR2 SNEGSKA (reference sequence). CDR3 in DNA: TGCAGTGCTAGCAGGGCAGGGCAGGACTATGGCTACACCTTC. Its protein is CSASRAGQDYGYTF.

The chain couples TRBV20-1 to TRBJ2-3; D not resolved. Between the trimmed V and J ends, which lost 5 bases and 0 bases, there was a span of 18 bases. This CDR3 contains 16 residues. Looked up from germline, CDR1 is DFQATT and CDR2 is SNEGSKA (reference sequence). The CDR3: CSAETPGTPSTDTQYF. Written as DNA, the CDR3 is TGCAGTGCTGAAACTCCCGGAACCCCAAGCACAGATACGCAGTATTTT.

This clonotype showed up many times. The chain couples TRBV6-2 or TRBV6-3 to TRBJ1-5; 9 nucleotides match TRBD1. The germline gives CDR1 MNHEY, CDR2 SVGEGT. The V and J ends lost 5 bases and 8 bases, in that order; junction bases with no gene match: 7. The CDR3 sequence is 14 residues long. Here the CDR3 DNA reads TGTGCCAGCAGTCTGGGGACAGGGCTAGAGCCCCAGCATTTT. This codes for CASSLGTGLEPQHF.

This clonotype was picked up many times. The chain is built from TRBV29-1 and TRBJ1-1, with D possibly matching TRBD1 (6 bases). This CDR3 spans 12 amino acids. Per the germline V gene, CDR1 is SQVTM and CDR2 is ANQGSEA. V lost 7 bases and J lost 5, with 14 bases in between. The CDR3 DNA reads TGCAGCGCTGCGGACAGCAGGACTGAAGCTTTCTTT. It yields the protein CSAADSRTEAFF.

This clonotype was counted ten times or more. V gene TRBV19 combines with J gene TRBJ2-3; D possibly corresponds to TRBD2 (6 bases). The CDR3 is made up of 15 amino acids. CDR1 LNHDA and CDR2 SQIVND come from the germline V gene (reference sequence). V was cut by 7 bases and J by 0 bases, with 14 bases left in between. The CDR3 sequence is CASTMGGASTDTQYF. CDR3 DNA sequence: TGTGCCAGTACCATGGGCGGGGCGAGCACAGATACGCAGTATTTT.

This clonotype occurred many times. V and J are TRBV2 and TRBJ2-7; no clear D. V was clipped by 6 bases and J by 6 bases, with 6 bases between them. The V gene's germline CDR1 is SNHLY and CDR2 FYNNEI. This CDR3 contains 10 residues. The CDR3 coding sequence is TGTGCCAGCAGAGGAATCGAGCAGTACTTC. Its translation: CASRGIEQYF.